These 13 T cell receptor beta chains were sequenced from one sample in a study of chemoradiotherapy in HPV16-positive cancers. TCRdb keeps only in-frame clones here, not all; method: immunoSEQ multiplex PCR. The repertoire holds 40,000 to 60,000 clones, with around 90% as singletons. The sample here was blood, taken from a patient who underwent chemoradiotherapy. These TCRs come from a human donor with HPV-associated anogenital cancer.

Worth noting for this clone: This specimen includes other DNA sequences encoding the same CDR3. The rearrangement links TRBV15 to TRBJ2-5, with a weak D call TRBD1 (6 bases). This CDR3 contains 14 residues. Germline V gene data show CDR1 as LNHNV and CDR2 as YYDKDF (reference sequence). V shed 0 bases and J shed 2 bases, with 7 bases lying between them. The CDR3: CATSRDQGQETQYF. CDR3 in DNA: TGTGCCACCAGCAGAGATCAGGGGCAAGAGACCCAGTACTTC.

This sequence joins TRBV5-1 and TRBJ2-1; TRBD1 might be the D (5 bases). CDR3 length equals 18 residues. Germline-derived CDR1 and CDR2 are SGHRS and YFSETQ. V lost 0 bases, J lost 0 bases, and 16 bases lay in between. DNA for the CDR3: TGCGCCAGCAGCTTGGGTCCTGACAGACAAAGCTCCTACAATGAGCAGTTCTTC. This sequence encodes CASSLGPDRQSSYNEQFF.

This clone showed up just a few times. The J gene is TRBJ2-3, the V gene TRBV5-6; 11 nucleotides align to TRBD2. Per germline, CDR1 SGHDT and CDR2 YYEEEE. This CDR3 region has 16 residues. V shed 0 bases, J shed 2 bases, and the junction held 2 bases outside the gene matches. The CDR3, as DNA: TGTGCCAGCAGCTTGGTAGCGGGGGGGCTCACAGATACGCAGTATTTT. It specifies CASSLVAGGLTDTQYF.

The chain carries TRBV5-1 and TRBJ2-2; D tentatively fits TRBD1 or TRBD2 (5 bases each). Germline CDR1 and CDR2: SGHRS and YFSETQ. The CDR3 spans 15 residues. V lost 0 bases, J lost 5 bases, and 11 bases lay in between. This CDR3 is CASSLAGTPTGELFF. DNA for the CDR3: TGCGCCAGCAGCTTGGCCGGGACCCCGACCGGGGAGCTGTTTTTT.

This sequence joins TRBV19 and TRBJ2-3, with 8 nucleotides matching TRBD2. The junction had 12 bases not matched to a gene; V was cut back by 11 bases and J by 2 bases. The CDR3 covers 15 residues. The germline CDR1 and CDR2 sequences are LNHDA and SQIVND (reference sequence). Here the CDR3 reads CAAGGTGGITDTQYF. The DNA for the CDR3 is TGTGCCGCCGGGGGGACGGGAGGGATCACAGATACGCAGTATTTT. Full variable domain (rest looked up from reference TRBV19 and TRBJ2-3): DGGITQSPKYLFRKEGQNVTLSCEQNLNHDAMYWYRQDPGQGLRLIYYSQIVNDFQKGDIAEGYSVSREKKESFPLTVTSAQKNPTAFYLCAAGGTGGITDTQYFGPGTRLTVL.

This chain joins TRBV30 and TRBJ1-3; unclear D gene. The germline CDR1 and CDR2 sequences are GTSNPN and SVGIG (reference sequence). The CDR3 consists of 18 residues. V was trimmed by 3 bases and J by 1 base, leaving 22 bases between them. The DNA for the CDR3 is TGTGCCTGGAGGGAACTGGTACGGCAGGCGGGTTCTGGAAACACCATATATTTT. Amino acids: CAWRELVRQAGSGNTIYF.

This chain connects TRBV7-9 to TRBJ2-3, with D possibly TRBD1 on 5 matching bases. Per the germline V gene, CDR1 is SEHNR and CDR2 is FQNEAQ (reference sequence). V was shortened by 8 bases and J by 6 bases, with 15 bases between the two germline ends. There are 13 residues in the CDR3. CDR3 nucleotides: TGTGCCAGCGCAGGATCCCAGGGCGATACGCAGTATTTT. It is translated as CASAGSQGDTQYF.

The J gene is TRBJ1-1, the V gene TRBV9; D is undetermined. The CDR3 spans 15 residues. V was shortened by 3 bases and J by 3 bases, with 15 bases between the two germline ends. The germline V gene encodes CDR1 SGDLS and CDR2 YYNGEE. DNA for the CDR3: TGTGCCAGCAGCGGGGGAGGAGGGAGGGACACTGAAGCTTTCTTT. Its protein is CASSGGGGRDTEAFF.

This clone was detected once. CDR3 loop: CASSVDRTYGYTF. The CDR3 region has the DNA TGTGCCAGCAGTGTGGACAGGACCTATGGCTACACCTTC. V is TRBV6-1 and J is TRBJ1-2; 7 bases are shared with TRBD1. Looked up from germline, CDR1 is MNHNS and CDR2 is SASEGT. The V gene end was trimmed by 4 bases and the J gene end by 4 bases; junction bases not matched to a gene: 3. This CDR3 has 13 amino acids.

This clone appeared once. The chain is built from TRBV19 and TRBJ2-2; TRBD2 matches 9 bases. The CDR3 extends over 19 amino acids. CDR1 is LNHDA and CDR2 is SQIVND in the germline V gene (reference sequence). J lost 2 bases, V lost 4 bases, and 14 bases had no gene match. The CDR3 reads CASSTFRESGRRNTGELFF. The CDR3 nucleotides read TGTGCCAGTAGTACCTTCCGGGAGAGCGGGAGGAGAAACACCGGGGAGCTGTTTTTT.

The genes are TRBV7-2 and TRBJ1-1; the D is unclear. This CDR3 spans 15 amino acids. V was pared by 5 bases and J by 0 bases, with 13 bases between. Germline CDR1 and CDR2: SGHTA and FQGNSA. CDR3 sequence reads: CASSVPGVLNTEAFF. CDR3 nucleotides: TGTGCCAGCAGCGTCCCCGGGGTCCTGAACACTGAAGCTTTCTTT.

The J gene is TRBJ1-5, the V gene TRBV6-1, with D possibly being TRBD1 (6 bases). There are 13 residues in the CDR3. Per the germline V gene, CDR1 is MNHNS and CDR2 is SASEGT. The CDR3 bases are TGTGTCTCACAGGGCCAATCTAGATCGGCCCAGCATTTT. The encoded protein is CVSQGQSRSAQHF.

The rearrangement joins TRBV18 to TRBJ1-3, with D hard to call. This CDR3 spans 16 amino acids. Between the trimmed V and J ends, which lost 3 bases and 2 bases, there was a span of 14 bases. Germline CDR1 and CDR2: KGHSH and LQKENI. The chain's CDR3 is CASSPFPDGTGNTIYF. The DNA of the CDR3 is TGTGCCAGCTCACCTTTTCCGGACGGAACTGGAAACACCATATATTTT.